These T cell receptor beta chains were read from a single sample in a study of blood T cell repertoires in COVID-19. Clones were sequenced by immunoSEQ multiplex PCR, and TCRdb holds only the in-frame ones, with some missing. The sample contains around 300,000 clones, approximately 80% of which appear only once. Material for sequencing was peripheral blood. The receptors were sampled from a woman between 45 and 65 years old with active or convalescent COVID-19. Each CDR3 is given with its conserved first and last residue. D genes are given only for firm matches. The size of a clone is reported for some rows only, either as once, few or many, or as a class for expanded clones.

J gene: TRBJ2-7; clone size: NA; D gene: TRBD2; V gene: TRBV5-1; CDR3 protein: CASSSGLAGLYEQYF; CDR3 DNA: TGCGCCAGCAGCTCGGGACTAGCGGGATTGTACGAGCAGTACTTC
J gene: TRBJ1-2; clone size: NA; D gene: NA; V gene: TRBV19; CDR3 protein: CASSISTSNYGYTF; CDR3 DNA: TGTGCCAGTAGTATATCGACTTCTAACTATGGCTACACCTTC
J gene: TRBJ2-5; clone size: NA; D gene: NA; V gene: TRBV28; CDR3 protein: CASSFSWGEQSVETQYF; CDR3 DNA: TGTGCCAGCAGTTTCAGTTGGGGGGAACAATCCGTGGAGACCCAGTACTTC
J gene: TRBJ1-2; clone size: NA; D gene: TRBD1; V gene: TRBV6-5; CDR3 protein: CASSSWTGLTYGYTF; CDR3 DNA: TGTGCCAGCAGTTCTTGGACAGGGCTTACCTATGGCTACACCTTC
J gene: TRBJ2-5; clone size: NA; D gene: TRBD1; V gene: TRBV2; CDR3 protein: CASSEVEGAQAAQYF; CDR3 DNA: TGTGCCAGCAGTGAAGTCGAGGGGGCCCAAGCGGCCCAGTACTTC
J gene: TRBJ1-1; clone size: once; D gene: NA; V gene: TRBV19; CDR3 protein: CASSMASRGTEAFF; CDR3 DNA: TGTGCCAGTAGTATGGCCTCTCGGGGAACTGAAGCTTTCTTT
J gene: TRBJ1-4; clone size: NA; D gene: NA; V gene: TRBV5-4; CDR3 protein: CASSVSRDTKNEKLFF; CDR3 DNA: TGTGCCAGCAGCGTTAGCCGGGACACAAAAAATGAAAAACTGTTTTTT
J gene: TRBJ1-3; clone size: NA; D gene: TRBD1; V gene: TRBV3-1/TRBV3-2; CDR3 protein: CASSPGGSGNTIYF; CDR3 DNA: TGTGCCAGCAGCCCAGGGGGATCTGGAAACACCATATATTTT
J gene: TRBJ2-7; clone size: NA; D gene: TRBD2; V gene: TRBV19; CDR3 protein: CASSQLAGPYEQYF; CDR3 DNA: TGTGCCAGTAGCCAACTAGCGGGGCCCTACGAGCAGTACTTC
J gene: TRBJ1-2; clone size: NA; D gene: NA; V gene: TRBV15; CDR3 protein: CATSRDRTVYGYTF; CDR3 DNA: TGTGCCACCAGCAGAGACCGGACAGTCTATGGCTACACCTTC
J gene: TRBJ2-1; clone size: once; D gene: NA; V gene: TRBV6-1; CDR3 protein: CASSERGLFAIF; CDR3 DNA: TGTGCCAGCAGTGAGCGGGGGCTGTTTGCGATCTTC
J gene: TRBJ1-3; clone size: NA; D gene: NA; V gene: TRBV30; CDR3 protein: CAWSQGGGNTIYF; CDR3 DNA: TGTGCCTGGAGCCAGGGAGGTGGAAACACCATATATTTT
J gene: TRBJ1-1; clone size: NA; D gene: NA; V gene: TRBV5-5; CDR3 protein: CASSLATGEAFF; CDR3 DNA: TGTGCCAGCAGCTTGGCCACAGGAGAAGCTTTCTTT
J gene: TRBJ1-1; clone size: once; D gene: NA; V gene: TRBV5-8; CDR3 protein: CASSLVQGGSEAFF; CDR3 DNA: TGTGCCAGCAGCTTGGTGCAGGGTGGTTCAGAAGCTTTCTTT
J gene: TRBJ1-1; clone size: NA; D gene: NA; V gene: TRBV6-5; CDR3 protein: CASEALRVGTEAFF; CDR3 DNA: TGTGCCAGCGAAGCACTCAGGGTGGGCACTGAAGCTTTCTTT
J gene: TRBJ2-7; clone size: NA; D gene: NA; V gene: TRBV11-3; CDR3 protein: CASSLGSGAGYEQYF; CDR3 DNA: TGTGCCAGCAGCTTGGGATCAGGGGCGGGCTACGAGCAGTACTTC
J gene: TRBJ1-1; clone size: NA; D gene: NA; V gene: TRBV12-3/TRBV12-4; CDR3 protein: CASSLALGARAFF; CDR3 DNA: TGTGCCAGCAGTTTAGCGCTGGGGGCACGAGCTTTCTTT
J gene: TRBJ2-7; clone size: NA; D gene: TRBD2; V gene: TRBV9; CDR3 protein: CASSVGGTRAYEQYF; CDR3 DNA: TGTGCCAGCAGCGTAGGAGGGACTAGAGCCTACGAGCAGTACTTC
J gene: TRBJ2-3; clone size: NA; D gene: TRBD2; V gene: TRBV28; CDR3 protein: CASSFRGLAGVDTDTQYF; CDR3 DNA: TGTGCCAGCAGTTTCCGGGGACTAGCGGGAGTGGACACAGATACGCAGTATTTT
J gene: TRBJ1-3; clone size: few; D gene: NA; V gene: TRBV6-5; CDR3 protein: CASSQGHLSGNTIYF; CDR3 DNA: TGTGCCAGCAGCCAAGGACACCTCTCTGGAAACACCATATATTTT
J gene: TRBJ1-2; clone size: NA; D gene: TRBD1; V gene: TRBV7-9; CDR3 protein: CASSPRDRGAGYTF; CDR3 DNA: TGTGCCAGCAGCCCACGGGACAGGGGAGCTGGCTACACCTTC
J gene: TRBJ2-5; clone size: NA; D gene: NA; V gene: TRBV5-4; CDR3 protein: CASSRGQETQYF; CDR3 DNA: TGTGCCAGCAGCCGAGGGCAAGAGACCCAGTACTTC
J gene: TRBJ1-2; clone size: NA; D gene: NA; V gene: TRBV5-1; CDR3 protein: CASSLSQTNGYTF; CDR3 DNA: TGCGCCAGCAGCTTGTCACAGACCAATGGCTACACCTTC
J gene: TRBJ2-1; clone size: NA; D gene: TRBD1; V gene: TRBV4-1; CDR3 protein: CASSQPDSFWTGSYNEQFF; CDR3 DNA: TGCGCCAGCAGCCAACCCGATTCCTTCTGGACAGGTTCCTACAATGAGCAGTTCTTC
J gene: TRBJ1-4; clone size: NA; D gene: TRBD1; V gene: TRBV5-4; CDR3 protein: CASSPGQGINEKLFF; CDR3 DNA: TGTGCCAGCAGCCCTGGACAGGGGATTAATGAAAAACTGTTTTTT
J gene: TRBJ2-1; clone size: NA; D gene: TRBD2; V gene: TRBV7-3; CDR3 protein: CASSPKIGLAGGWGEQFF; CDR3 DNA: TGTGCCAGCAGCCCGAAAATTGGACTAGCGGGAGGTTGGGGTGAGCAGTTCTTC
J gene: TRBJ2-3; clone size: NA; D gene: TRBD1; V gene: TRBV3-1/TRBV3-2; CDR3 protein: CASSRQGSSDTQYF; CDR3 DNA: TGTGCCAGCAGCAGACAGGGAAGCTCAGATACGCAGTATTTT
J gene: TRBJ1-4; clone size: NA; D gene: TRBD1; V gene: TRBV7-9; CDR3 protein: CASSFGDRDNEKLFF; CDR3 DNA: TGTGCCAGCAGCTTCGGAGACAGGGATAATGAAAAACTGTTTTTT
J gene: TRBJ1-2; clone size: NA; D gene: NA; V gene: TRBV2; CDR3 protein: CASTRQAYGYTF; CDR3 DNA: TGTGCCAGCACGCGACAGGCTTATGGCTACACCTTC
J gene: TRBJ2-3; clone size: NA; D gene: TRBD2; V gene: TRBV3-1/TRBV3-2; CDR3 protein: CASSPTILAGVSTDTQYF; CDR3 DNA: TGTGCCAGCAGCCCCACGATACTAGCGGGAGTTTCCACAGATACGCAGTATTTT
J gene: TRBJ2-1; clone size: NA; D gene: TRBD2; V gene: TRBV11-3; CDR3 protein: CASSPGLADYNEQFF; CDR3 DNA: TGTGCCAGCAGCCCCGGACTAGCGGACTACAATGAGCAGTTCTTC
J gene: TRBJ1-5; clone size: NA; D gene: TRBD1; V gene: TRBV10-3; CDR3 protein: CAISESPGGNQPQHF; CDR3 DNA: TGTGCCATCAGTGAGTCCCCAGGGGGGAATCAGCCCCAGCATTTT
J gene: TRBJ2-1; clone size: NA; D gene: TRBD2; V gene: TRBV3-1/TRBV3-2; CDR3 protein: CASSQGTSRDEQFF; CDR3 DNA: TGTGCCAGCAGCCAGGGGACTAGCAGGGATGAGCAGTTCTTC
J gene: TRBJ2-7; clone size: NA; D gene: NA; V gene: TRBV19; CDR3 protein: CASSPVNTGRDEQYF; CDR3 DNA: TGTGCCAGTAGTCCGGTGAATACAGGGAGAGACGAGCAGTACTTC
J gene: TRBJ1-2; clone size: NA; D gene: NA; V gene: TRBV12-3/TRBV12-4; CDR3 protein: CASSYAATAGYTF; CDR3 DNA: TGTGCCAGCAGTTACGCGGCAACGGCTGGCTACACCTTC
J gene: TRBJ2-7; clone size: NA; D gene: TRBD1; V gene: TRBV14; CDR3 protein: CASSQVSDRVYEQYF; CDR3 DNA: TGTGCCAGCAGCCAAGTTTCGGACAGGGTTTACGAGCAGTACTTC
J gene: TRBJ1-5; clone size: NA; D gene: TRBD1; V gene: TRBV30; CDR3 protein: CAWSAGTGGNQPQHF; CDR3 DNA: TGTGCCTGGAGTGCAGGGACAGGGGGAAATCAGCCCCAGCATTTT
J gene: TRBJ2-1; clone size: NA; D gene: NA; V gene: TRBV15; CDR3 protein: CATSTSQAQRGYNEQFF; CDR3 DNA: TGTGCCACCAGCACCTCCCAGGCGCAAAGGGGCTACAATGAGCAGTTCTTC
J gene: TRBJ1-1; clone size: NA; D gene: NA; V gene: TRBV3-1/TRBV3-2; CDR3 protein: CASSQEIGGHTEAFF; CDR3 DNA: TGTGCCAGCAGCCAAGAGATCGGGGGGCACACTGAAGCTTTCTTT